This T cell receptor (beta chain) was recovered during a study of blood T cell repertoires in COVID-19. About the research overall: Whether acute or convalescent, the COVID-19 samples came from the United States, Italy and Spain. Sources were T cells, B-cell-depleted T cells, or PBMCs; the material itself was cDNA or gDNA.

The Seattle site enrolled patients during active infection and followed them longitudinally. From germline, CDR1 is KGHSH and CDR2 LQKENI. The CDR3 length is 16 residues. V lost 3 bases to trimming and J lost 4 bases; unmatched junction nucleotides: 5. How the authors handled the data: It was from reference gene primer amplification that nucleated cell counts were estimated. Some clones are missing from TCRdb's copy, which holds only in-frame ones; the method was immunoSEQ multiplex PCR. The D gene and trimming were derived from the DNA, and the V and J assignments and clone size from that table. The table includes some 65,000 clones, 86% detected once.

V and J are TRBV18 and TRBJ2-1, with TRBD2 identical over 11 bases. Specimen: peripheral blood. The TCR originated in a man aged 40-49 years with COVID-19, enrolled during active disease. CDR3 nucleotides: TGTGCCAGCTCACCTGGGACTAGCGGCTTATACAATGAGCAGTTCTTC. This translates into CASSPGTSGLYNEQFF.